This T cell receptor (beta chain) comes out of a study of T cell responses to AZD1222 COVID-19 vaccine. Sequenced by immunoSEQ multiplex PCR; TCRdb stores in-frame clones only, minus some. The table records some 150,000 clones, about 92% of them present only once. The CDR3 is made up of 14 amino acids. V was cut by 6 bases and J by 4 bases, with 15 bases left in between. Germline values: CDR1 MDHEN, CDR2 SYDVKM. Regarding this clone: The antigen is undetermined.

Study-level points and caveats: Vaccination with two AZD1222 doses was followed by a rise in Spike-specific TCR breadth and depth. Nearly half of spike-specific TCRs reportedly go after variant regions that carry no mutations. Donors, mostly white British, included more females; clonal diversity was possibly underestimated.

The rearrangement links TRBV28 to TRBJ1-1, with a possible D match to TRBD1 (5 bases). The sample consisted of peripheral blood, taken on day 0 of AZD1222 vaccination. This clonotype originated in an adult in good health. For the CDR3, the DNA is TGTGCCAGCAGCCTGGGGGGAGAAGGCACTGAAGCTTTCTTT. Residues: CASSLGGEGTEAFF.